The sequence of this T cell receptor beta chain was determined in a study of human T cells and chemical hapten exposure. Time point indicated: patch test 1, 2 weeks after DPC sensitization. Treatment given: therapeutic diphenylcyclopropenone sensitization with weekly scalp DPC. This CDR3 spans 13 amino acids. With V trimmed by 5 bases and J by 7 bases, 9 bases remained unmatched. CDR1 is SGHDT, CDR2 YYEEEE, per germline. At least ten counts were recorded for this clonotype. Each CDR3 protein gets one entry after TCRdb re-called the RACE reads with MiXCR. The sample has tens of thousands of distinct CDR3 sequences, approximately 12% seen once.

V and J are TRBV5-6 and TRBJ2-7; TRBD2 aligns across 7 bases. Material: whole blood, obtained in connection with sensitization to the hapten diphenylcyclopropenone (DPC). The source is a woman aged 60-75 years with alopecia areata. Some clones in this sample may be carry-over from other donors' samples. CDR3 nucleotides: TGTGCCAGCAGTCCAGCGGGACCTGGGGAGCAGTACTTC. It is translated as CASSPAGPGEQYF.